This T cell receptor beta chain was sequenced in a study of T cells after yellow fever vaccination. Across the whole study: With SMART-Seq v4 Ultra Low Input, the fractions containing low cell numbers were prepared.

CDR3 size: 15 residues. The V gene end was trimmed by 0 bases and the J gene end by 4 bases; junction bases not matched to a gene: 4. Per germline, CDR1 KGHDR and CDR2 SFDVKD. From the 5' RACE reads, TCRdb called clonotypes with MiXCR, one entry per CDR3 protein. This repertoire shows a few hundred thousand distinct CDR3 sequences, about 7% found once; its top ten account for 0.85% to 1.2%. Sequencing was performed on CD4+ T cells sorted from PBMCs, taken on the day of the yellow fever booster vaccination. The clonotype originates from a man aged 25 to 40 who received the YFV17D yellow fever vaccine. The genes are TRBV24-1 and TRBJ2-5, with TRBD1 matching 7 bases. CDR3 loop: CATSDLQTGRETQYF. CDR3 in DNA: TGTGCCACCAGTGATTTGCAGACAGGGCGAGAGACCCAGTACTTC.